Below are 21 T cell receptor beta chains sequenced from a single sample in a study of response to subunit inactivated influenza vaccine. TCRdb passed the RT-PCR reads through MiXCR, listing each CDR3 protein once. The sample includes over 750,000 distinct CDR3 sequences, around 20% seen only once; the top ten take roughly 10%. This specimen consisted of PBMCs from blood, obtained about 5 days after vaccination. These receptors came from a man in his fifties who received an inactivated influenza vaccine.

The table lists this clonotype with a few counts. The CDR3 here is CASRLAPGLAAETQYF. The CDR3 region has the DNA TGTGCCAGCAGGTTGGCACCGGGACTAGCAGCAGAGACCCAGTACTTC. The chain carries TRBV28 and TRBJ2-5, with TRBD2 matching over 9 bases. The CDR3 runs 16 residues. The junction had 12 bases not matched to a gene; V was cut back by 6 bases and J by 4 bases. From germline, CDR1 is MDHEN and CDR2 SYDVKM.

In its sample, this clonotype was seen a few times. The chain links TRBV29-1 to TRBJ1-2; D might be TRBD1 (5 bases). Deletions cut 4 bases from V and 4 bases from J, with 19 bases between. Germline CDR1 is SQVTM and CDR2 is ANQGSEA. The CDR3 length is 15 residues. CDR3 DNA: TGCAGCGTTGGTGCAGGGAGAAGGATATCCTATGGCTACACCTTC. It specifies CSVGAGRRISYGYTF.

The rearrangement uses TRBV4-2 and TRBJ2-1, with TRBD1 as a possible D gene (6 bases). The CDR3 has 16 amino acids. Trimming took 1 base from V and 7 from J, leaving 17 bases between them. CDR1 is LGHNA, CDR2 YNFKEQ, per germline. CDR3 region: CASSQVSQGIRNEQFF. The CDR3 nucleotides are TGTGCCAGCAGCCAAGTTAGTCAGGGGATTAGGAATGAGCAGTTCTTC.

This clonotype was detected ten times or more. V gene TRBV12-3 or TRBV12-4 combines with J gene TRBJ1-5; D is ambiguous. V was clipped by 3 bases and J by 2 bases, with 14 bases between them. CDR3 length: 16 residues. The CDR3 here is CASSLGRGWGNQPQHF. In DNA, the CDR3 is TGTGCCAGCAGTTTGGGTCGAGGGTGGGGCAATCAGCCCCAGCATTTT.

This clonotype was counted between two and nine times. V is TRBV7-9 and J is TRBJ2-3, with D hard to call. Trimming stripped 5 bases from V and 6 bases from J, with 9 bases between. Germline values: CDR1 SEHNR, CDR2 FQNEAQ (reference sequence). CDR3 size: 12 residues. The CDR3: CASSRNWDTQYF. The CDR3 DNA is TGTGCCAGCAGCCGCAATTGGGATACGCAGTATTTT.

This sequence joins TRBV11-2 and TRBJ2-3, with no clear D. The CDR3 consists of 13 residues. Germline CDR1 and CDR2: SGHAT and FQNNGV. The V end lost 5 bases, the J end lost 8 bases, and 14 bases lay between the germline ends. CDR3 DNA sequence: TGTGCCAGCAGCCTGACGCCTGGCGGTACGCAGTATTTT. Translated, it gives CASSLTPGGTQYF.

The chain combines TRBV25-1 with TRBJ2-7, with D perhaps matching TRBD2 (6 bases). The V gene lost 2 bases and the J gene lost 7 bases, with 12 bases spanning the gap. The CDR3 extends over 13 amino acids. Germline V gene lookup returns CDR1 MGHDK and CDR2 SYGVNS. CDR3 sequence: CASSEAGRPEQYF. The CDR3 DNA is TGTGCCAGCAGTGAAGCCGGGAGACCGGAGCAGTACTTC.

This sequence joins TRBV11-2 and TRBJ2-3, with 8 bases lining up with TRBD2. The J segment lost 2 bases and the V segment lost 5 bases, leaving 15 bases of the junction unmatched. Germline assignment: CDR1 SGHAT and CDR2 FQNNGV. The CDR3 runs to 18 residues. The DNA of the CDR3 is TGTGCCAGCAGCGCGCTGTGGGACACTAGCGGATACACAGATACGCAGTATTTT. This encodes CASSALWDTSGYTDTQYF.

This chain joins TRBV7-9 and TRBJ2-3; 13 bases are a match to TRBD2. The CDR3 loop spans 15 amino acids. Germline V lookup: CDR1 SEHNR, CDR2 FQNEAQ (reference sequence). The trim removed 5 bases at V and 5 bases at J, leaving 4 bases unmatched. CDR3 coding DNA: TGTGCCAGCAGCAAACTAGCGGGAGGGGGAGATACGCAGTATTTT. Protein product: CASSKLAGGGDTQYF.

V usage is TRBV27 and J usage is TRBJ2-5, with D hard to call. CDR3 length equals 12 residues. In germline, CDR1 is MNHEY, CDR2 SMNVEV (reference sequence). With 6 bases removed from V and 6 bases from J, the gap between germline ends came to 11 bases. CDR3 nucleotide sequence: TGTGCCAGCAGCCAGCTCGGCAAGACCCAGTACTTC. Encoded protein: CASSQLGKTQYF.

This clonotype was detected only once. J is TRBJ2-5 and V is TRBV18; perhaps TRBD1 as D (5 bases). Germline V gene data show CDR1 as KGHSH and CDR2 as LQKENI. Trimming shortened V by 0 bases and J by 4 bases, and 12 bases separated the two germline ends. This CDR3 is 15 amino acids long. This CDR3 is CASSPPPGWGETQYF. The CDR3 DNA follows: TGTGCCAGCTCACCACCCCCAGGGTGGGGAGAGACCCAGTACTTC.

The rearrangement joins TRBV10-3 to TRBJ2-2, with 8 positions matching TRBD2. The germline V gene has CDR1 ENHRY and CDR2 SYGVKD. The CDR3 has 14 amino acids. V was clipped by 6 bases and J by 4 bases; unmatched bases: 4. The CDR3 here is CAIRAGVGTGELFF. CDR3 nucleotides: TGTGCCATCAGAGCGGGAGTGGGCACCGGGGAGCTGTTTTTT.

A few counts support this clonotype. This CDR3 reads CSARDSEERGVAQYF. As DNA, the CDR3 is TGCAGTGCTAGAGACTCCGAGGAGCGGGGAGTAGCGCAGTACTTC. The V call is TRBV20-1, the J call TRBJ2-7, with TRBD2 matching 7 bases. The junction had 14 bases not matched to a gene; V was cut back by 0 bases and J by 9 bases. The CDR3 covers 15 residues. The germline V gene has CDR1 DFQATT and CDR2 SNEGSKA (reference sequence).

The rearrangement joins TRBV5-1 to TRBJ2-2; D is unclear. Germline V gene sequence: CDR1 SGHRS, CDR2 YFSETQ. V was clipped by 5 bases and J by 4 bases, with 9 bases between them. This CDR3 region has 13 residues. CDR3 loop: CASREGFTGELFF. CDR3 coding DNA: TGCGCCAGCAGAGAAGGGTTCACCGGGGAGCTGTTTTTT.

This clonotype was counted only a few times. The CDR3 region has the DNA TGCAGTCCTGGGGAGGGCACAGATACGCAGTATTTT. Its protein is CSPGEGTDTQYF. The V and J genes are TRBV20-1 and TRBJ2-3; perhaps TRBD2 as D (6 bases). V was trimmed by 8 bases and J by 1 base, leaving 10 bases between them. Germline values: CDR1 DFQATT, CDR2 SNEGSKA (reference sequence). This CDR3 is built from 12 residues.

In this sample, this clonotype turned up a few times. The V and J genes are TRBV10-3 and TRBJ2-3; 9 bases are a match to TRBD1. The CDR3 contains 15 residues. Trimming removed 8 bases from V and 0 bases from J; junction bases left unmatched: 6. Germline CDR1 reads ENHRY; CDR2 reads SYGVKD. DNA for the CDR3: TGTGCCATCCGGGACAGGGACCAAAGCACAGATACGCAGTATTTT. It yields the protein CAIRDRDQSTDTQYF.

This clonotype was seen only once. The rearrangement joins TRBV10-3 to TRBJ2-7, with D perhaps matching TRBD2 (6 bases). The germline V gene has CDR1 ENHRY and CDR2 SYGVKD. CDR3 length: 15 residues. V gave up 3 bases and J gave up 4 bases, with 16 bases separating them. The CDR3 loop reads CAISDPGQGGYEQYF. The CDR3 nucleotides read TGTGCCATCAGTGACCCCGGGCAGGGAGGTTACGAGCAGTACTTC.

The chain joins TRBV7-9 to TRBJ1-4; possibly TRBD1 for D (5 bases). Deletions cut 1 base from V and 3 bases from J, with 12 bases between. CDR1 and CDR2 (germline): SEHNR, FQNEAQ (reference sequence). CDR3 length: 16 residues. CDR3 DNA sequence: TGTGCCAGCAGCTTAGGGCGGGGCGCAGCTAATGAAAAACTGTTTTTT. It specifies CASSLGRGAANEKLFF.

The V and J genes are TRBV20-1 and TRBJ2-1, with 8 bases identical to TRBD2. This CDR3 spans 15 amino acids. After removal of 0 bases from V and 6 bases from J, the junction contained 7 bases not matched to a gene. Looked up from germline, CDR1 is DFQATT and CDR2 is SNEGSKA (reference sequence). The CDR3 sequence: CSARDSGGAINEQFF. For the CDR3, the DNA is TGCAGTGCTAGAGATTCGGGGGGGGCAATCAATGAGCAGTTCTTC.

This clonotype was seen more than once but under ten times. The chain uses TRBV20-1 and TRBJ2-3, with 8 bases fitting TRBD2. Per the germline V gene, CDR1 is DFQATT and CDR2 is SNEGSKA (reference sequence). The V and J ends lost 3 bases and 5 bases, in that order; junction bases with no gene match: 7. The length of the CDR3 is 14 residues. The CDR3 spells CSASDAGGIDTQYF. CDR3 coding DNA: TGCAGTGCTAGTGATGCGGGAGGAATAGATACGCAGTATTTT.

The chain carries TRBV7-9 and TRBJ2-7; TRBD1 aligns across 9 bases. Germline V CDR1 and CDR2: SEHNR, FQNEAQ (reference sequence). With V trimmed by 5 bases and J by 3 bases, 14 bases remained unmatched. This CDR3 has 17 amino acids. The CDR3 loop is CASSPVPGQGLNYEQYF. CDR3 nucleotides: TGTGCCAGCAGCCCCGTCCCGGGACAGGGTTTAAACTACGAGCAGTACTTC.